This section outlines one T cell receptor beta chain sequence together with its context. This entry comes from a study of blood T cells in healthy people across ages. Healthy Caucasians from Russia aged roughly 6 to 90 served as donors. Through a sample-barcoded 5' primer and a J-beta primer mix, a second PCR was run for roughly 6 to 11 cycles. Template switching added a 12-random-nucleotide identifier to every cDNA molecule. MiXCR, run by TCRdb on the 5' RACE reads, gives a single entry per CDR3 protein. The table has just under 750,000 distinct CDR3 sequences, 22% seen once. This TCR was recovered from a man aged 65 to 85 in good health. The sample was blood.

The CDR3 DNA reads as TGTGCCAGCAGTGCCCAGAAGGGGAAAACAGATACGCAGTATTTT. Protein sequence: CASSAQKGKTDTQYF. The chain is built from TRBV12-3 or TRBV12-4 and TRBJ2-3, with TRBD1 as a possible D gene (5 bases). Trimming took off 5 bases at V and 3 bases at J, with 15 bases between the two ends. The CDR3 contains 15 residues.